These 15 T cell receptor beta chains were all obtained from the same sample, sequenced in a study of T cells in tuberculosis. The data were produced by immunoSEQ multiplex PCR, yet TCRdb's version contains in-frame clones alone and is incomplete. The table records fewer than 35,000 clones, 94% of them present only once. The sample taken for sequencing was PBMCs. These receptors all come from a donor between 10 and 35 years old with latent tuberculosis or without tuberculosis infection.

The sample holds one count of this clone. The rearrangement uses TRBV29-1 and TRBJ1-5; 10 positions match TRBD1. The CDR3 is made up of 14 amino acids. The V segment lost 4 bases and the J segment 9 bases; nucleotides outside the gene matches: 9. CDR1 SQVTM and CDR2 ANQGSEA come from the germline V gene. The CDR3 coding sequence is TGCAGCGTTGTGGTCGGGACAGGGGATGGGCCCCAGCATTTT. Translation gives CSVVVGTGDGPQHF. Based on the CDR3 plus reference TRBV29-1 and TRBJ1-5, the full variable domain is SAVISQKPSRDICQRGTSLTIQCQVDSQVTMMFWYRQQPGQSLTLIATANQGSEATYESGFVIDKFPISRPNLTFSTLTVSNMSPEDSSIYLCSVVVGTGDGPQHFGDGTRLSIL.

The V call is TRBV7-2, the J call TRBJ1-1, with a tentative D call TRBD1 (5 bases). This CDR3 spans 15 amino acids. Germline loops: CDR1 SGHTA, CDR2 FQGNSA. The V and J ends lost 3 bases and 4 bases respectively, with 15 bases between them. The CDR3 loop reads CASSLGGGRGTEAFF. The CDR3 region has the DNA TGTGCCAGCAGCTTGGGGGGAGGGAGAGGCACTGAAGCTTTCTTT.

The rearrangement joins TRBV9 to TRBJ1-5, with 7 bases identical to TRBD1. Trimming cost V 3 bases and J 4 bases; bases outside gene matches: 7. This CDR3 region has 15 residues. Germline CDR1 and CDR2: SGDLS and YYNGEE. The CDR3: CASSETGDPNQPQHF. As DNA, the CDR3 is TGTGCCAGCAGCGAAACAGGGGACCCTAATCAGCCCCAGCATTTT.

The chain couples TRBV6-1 to TRBJ2-2; no clear D. The CDR3 consists of 13 residues. The V end was cut by 3 bases, the J end by 4 bases, with 6 bases between. Germline values: CDR1 MNHNS, CDR2 SASEGT. CDR3 sequence reads: CASSDSSTGELFF. As DNA, the CDR3 is TGTGCCAGCAGTGACTCTTCCACCGGGGAGCTGTTTTTT.

The chain is built from TRBV4-1 and TRBJ2-7, with D perhaps matching TRBD1 (6 bases). Trimming took off 1 base at V and 0 bases at J, with 19 bases between the two ends. The germline V gene has CDR1 MGHRA and CDR2 YSYEKL. The CDR3 length is 18 residues. This CDR3 reads CASSQGGRRKGSSYEQYF. The DNA for the CDR3 is TGCGCCAGCAGCCAAGGGGGGCGGCGAAAGGGGAGCTCCTACGAGCAGTACTTC.

The chain is built from TRBV4-2 and TRBJ2-1, with a weak D call TRBD2 (6 bases). The CDR3 runs to 16 residues. Trimming pared 0 bases from V and 5 bases from J, leaving 14 bases between. The germline CDR1 and CDR2 sequences are LGHNA and YNFKEQ. CDR3 coding DNA: TGTGCCAGCAGCCAAGAGGATTTGGGGGGTGACAATGAGCAGTTCTTC. This gives the protein CASSQEDLGGDNEQFF.

The chain is built from TRBV7-9 and TRBJ2-7; a weak D match, TRBD1 (6 bases). The germline V gene encodes CDR1 SEHNR and CDR2 FQNEAQ (reference sequence). The CDR3 totals 14 residues. The V end lost 1 base, the J end lost 1 base, and 8 bases lay between the germline ends. The CDR3 protein is CASSLGTVSYEQYF. The CDR3 coding sequence is TGTGCCAGCAGCTTAGGGACAGTTTCCTACGAGCAGTACTTC. The whole variable domain, remainder taken from reference TRBV7-9 and TRBJ2-7, is DTGVSQNPRHKITKRGQNVTFRCDPISEHNRLYWYRQTLGQGPEFLTYFQNEAQLEKSRLLSDRFSAERPKGSFSTLEIQRTEQGDSAMYLCASSLGTVSYEQYFGPGTRLTVT.

This sequence joins TRBV7-8 and TRBJ2-1; D might be TRBD1 (5 bases). This CDR3 is 14 amino acids long. Looked up from germline, CDR1 is SGHVS and CDR2 is FQNEAQ. V was shortened by 6 bases and J by 0 bases, with 9 bases between the two germline ends. CDR3 bases: TGTGCCAGCAGTTTTACAGGCTCCTACAATGAGCAGTTCTTC. Residues: CASSFTGSYNEQFF.

The J gene is TRBJ2-7, the V gene TRBV19, with D tentatively TRBD1 (6 bases). Germline-derived CDR1 and CDR2 are LNHDA and SQIVND (reference sequence). Trimming pared 2 bases from V and 2 bases from J, leaving 13 bases between. CDR3 length equals 15 residues. The CDR3 reads CASSISAGAPYEQYF. The CDR3 DNA reads TGTGCCAGTAGTATATCGGCAGGGGCCCCCTACGAGCAGTACTTC.

This chain connects TRBV5-6 to TRBJ1-1, with 9 bases lining up with TRBD1. The CDR3 is 19 residues long. CDR1 is SGHDT, CDR2 YYEEEE, per germline. Trimming removed 2 bases from V and 0 bases from J; junction bases left unmatched: 14. CDR3 coding DNA: TGTGCCAGCAGCTTACCCCTGGACAGGGGAGGGTTTGTGAACACTGAAGCTTTCTTT. Protein: CASSLPLDRGGFVNTEAFF.

The genes are TRBV19 and TRBJ2-3, with D possibly being TRBD1 (6 bases). The CDR3 has 18 amino acids. Per the germline V gene, CDR1 is LNHDA and CDR2 is SQIVND (reference sequence). V gave up 5 bases and J gave up 4 bases, with 25 bases separating them. CDR3 nucleotides: TGTGCCAGTAGTCCGCTTCAACAGGGTAGGGATCAGGCAGATACGCAGTATTTT. Amino acids: CASSPLQQGRDQADTQYF.

The chain has TRBV27 and TRBJ2-1; 13 bases are shared with TRBD2. The V and J ends lost 8 bases and 3 bases, in that order; junction bases with no gene match: 4. CDR3 size: 15 residues. Germline CDR1 is MNHEY and CDR2 is SMNVEV (reference sequence). The CDR3 DNA follows: TGTGCCAGCTCCTGGACTAGCGGGGGCTACAATGAGCAGTTCTTC. This sequence encodes CASSWTSGGYNEQFF.

By share, this clone ranks as medium-sized. The chain has TRBV5-1 and TRBJ2-1; maybe TRBD1 (6 bases). The CDR3 covers 14 residues. V shed 3 bases and J shed 10 bases, with 17 bases lying between them. Germline CDR1 SGHRS, CDR2 YFSETQ. The CDR3 DNA reads as TGCGCCAGCAGCTACCTTGGAAGGACAGAAGAGCAGTTCTTC. Protein product: CASSYLGRTEEQFF.

CDR3 sequence (DNA): TGTGCCAGCAGCTTACCGGGGACTAGCGGGAGCGGGGTCTACAATGAGCAGTTCTTC. Protein sequence: CASSLPGTSGSGVYNEQFF. This chain joins TRBV7-6 and TRBJ2-1; 14 nucleotides align to TRBD2. The V and J ends lost 2 bases and 3 bases, in that order; junction bases with no gene match: 9. Germline V gene lookup returns CDR1 SGHVS and CDR2 FNYEAQ. CDR3 length: 19 residues.

The chain carries TRBV9 and TRBJ2-3, with 13 bases aligning to TRBD2. The germline V gene encodes CDR1 SGDLS and CDR2 YYNGEE. CDR3 length: 16 amino acids. The V and J ends lost 3 bases and 2 bases, in that order; junction bases with no gene match: 3. The CDR3, as DNA: TGTGCCAGCAGCGCCGGACTAGCGGGAGACACAGATACGCAGTATTTT. This codes for CASSAGLAGDTDTQYF.